Listed here are 23 T cell receptor beta chains from one sample, sequenced in a study of CD4 T cells in relation to SARS-CoV-2 and coronaviruses. The unexposed donors gave CD4+ T cells in about 2011-2018, prior to COVID-19. Isolation of CD4+ T cells took place after less than 13 days in culture. These receptors are not linked to any known antigen. Produced via immunoSEQ multiplex PCR; TCRdb's table is partial and in-frame only. Of over 20,000 clones listed, around 67% are singletons. The sequenced sample consisted of CD4+ T cells from PBMCs, cultured in vitro. These receptors were obtained from a human donor in good health.

DNA of the CDR3: TGTGCCAGCAGCCAAGAAACCTCCGGGACAGCTAATGAAAAACTGTTTTTT. Translating gives CASSQETSGTANEKLFF. The genes are TRBV4-2 and TRBJ1-4; 7 bases fit TRBD1. Trimming cost V 0 bases and J 3 bases; bases outside gene matches: 7. The CDR3 contains 17 residues. Germline V gives CDR1 LGHNA, CDR2 YNFKEQ.

The gene calls are TRBV7-8 and TRBJ1-2; 8 positions agree with TRBD1. V lost 5 bases and J lost 8; bases outside the gene matches: 7. This CDR3 contains 13 residues. Germline V gene data show CDR1 as SGHVS and CDR2 as FQNEAQ. This CDR3 reads CASSPGTGLGYTF. DNA of the CDR3: TGTGCCAGCAGCCCGGGGACAGGCCTCGGCTACACCTTC.

The rearrangement uses TRBV10-1 and TRBJ2-2; unclear D gene. CDR1 is WNHNN, CDR2 SYGVQD, per germline (reference sequence). Trimming removed 6 bases at V and 5 bases at J, with 10 bases between. The CDR3 runs to 13 residues. The CDR3 loop reads CASSALRTGELFF. The CDR3 nucleotides are TGCGCCAGCAGCGCCCTGAGAACCGGGGAGCTGTTTTTT.

The chain is built from TRBV5-5 and TRBJ2-4, with TRBD1 identical over 9 bases. The V and J ends lost 4 bases and 5 bases, in that order; junction bases with no gene match: 4. The CDR3 has 14 amino acids. CDR1 SGHKS and CDR2 YYEKEE come from the germline V gene (reference sequence). The CDR3 region has the DNA TGTGCCAGCAGCACCCGGGACAGGGAAAACATTCAGTACTTC. This translates into CASSTRDRENIQYF.

The chain links TRBV7-9 to TRBJ2-5; 11 positions match TRBD2. From germline, CDR1 is SEHNR and CDR2 FQNEAQ (reference sequence). After removal of 2 bases from V and 4 bases from J, the junction contained 3 bases not matched to a gene. The CDR3 has 15 residues. The CDR3 loop reads CASSLIAGGPETQYF. In nucleotides, the CDR3 is TGTGCCAGCAGCTTAATAGCGGGAGGGCCAGAGACCCAGTACTTC.

This chain connects TRBV4-2 to TRBJ1-1; possible D gene TRBD1, 5 bases. The V end lost 4 bases, the J end lost 1 base, and 10 bases lay between the germline ends. The CDR3 is 14 residues long. CDR1 is LGHNA and CDR2 is YNFKEQ in the germline V gene. DNA for the CDR3: TGTGCCAGCAGCCTCGGGGACGCGAACACTGAAGCTTTCTTT. Translating it yields CASSLGDANTEAFF.

J is TRBJ2-1 and V is TRBV5-4, with D unresolved. Per the germline V gene, CDR1 is SGHNT and CDR2 is YYREEE (reference sequence). The germline V and J ends were trimmed by 0 bases and 8 bases, with 3 bases remaining between them. The CDR3 consists of 11 residues. The CDR3 here is CASSLEYEQFF. In DNA, the CDR3 is TGTGCCAGCAGCTTGGAATATGAGCAGTTCTTC. Drawing the rest from reference TRBV5-4 and TRBJ2-1, the complete variable domain is ETGVTQSPTHLIKTRGQQVTLRCSSQSGHNTVSWYQQALGQGPQFIFQYYREEENGRGNFPPRFSGLQFPNYSSELNVNALELDDSALYLCASSLEYEQFFGPGTRLTVL.

V and J are TRBV7-6 and TRBJ2-3; D is possibly TRBD1 or TRBD2 (6 bases each). There are 16 residues in the CDR3. The V end was cut by 1 base, the J end by 1 base, with 12 bases between. Germline CDR1 and CDR2: SGHVS and FNYEAQ. This CDR3 reads CASSLEGGVGTDTQYF. CDR3 sequence (DNA): TGTGCCAGCAGCTTAGAGGGGGGAGTAGGCACAGATACGCAGTATTTT. Full variable domain (remainder filled in from reference TRBV7-6 and TRBJ2-3): GAGVSQSPRYKVTKRGQDVALRCDPISGHVSLYWYRQALGQGPEFLTYFNYEAQQDKSGLPNDRFSAERPEGSISTLTIQRTEQRDSAMYRCASSLEGGVGTDTQYFGPGTRLTVL.

V is TRBV30 and J is TRBJ1-3; 7 nucleotides align to TRBD1. V gave up 0 bases and J gave up 3 bases; unmatched junction bases: 8. The germline V gene has CDR1 GTSNPN and CDR2 SVGIG (reference sequence). The CDR3 extends over 16 amino acids. The CDR3 spells CAWSVLRGRGGNTIYF. In nucleotides, the CDR3 is TGTGCCTGGAGTGTTTTGAGGGGGCGAGGTGGAAACACCATATATTTT. Full variable domain (rest looked up from reference TRBV30 and TRBJ1-3): SQTIHQWPATLVQPVGSPLSLECTVEGTSNPNLYWYRQAAGRGLQLLFYSVGIGQISSEVPQNLSASRPQDRQFILSSKKLLLSDSGFYLCAWSVLRGRGGNTIYFGEGSWLTVV.

This clone was recorded a few times. J is TRBJ2-2 and V is TRBV2; TRBD1 aligns across 9 bases. V shed 5 bases, J shed 2 bases, and the junction held 6 bases outside the gene matches. This CDR3 region has 16 residues. Germline V gene lookup returns CDR1 SNHLY and CDR2 FYNNEI. CDR3 sequence (DNA): TGTGCCAGCAGTAAGGACAGGGGCGTAAACACCGGGGAGCTGTTTTTT. It is translated as CASSKDRGVNTGELFF.

The V and J genes are TRBV24-1 and TRBJ2-1, with 12 bases aligning to TRBD1. The germline CDR1 and CDR2 sequences are KGHDR and SFDVKD. This CDR3 spans 17 amino acids. V shed 4 bases, J shed 5 bases, and the junction held 8 bases outside the gene matches. This CDR3 reads CATSEGQGARYNNEQFF. CDR3 coding DNA: TGTGCCACCAGTGAGGGACAGGGGGCGCGGTATAACAATGAGCAGTTCTTC.

This chain uses TRBV27 with TRBJ2-3, with TRBD2 as a possible D gene (5 bases). The germline V gene encodes CDR1 MNHEY and CDR2 SMNVEV (reference sequence). The CDR3 sequence is 19 residues long. The V gene lost 4 bases and the J gene lost 0 bases, with 23 bases spanning the gap. The CDR3 bases are TGTGCCAGCAGTTCCCCACCCACCGGAGCGGTCCCTAGCACAGATACGCAGTATTTT. This codes for CASSSPPTGAVPSTDTQYF.

The chain recombines TRBV7-9 with TRBJ2-5; D could derive from TRBD1 or TRBD2 (6 bases each). The CDR3 consists of 16 residues. The V end lost 4 bases, the J end lost 4 bases, and 19 bases lay between the germline ends. Looked up from germline, CDR1 is SEHNR and CDR2 is FQNEAQ (reference sequence). The DNA of the CDR3 is TGTGCCAGCAGCTCGAGGGGGGACGTATCCGGAGAGACCCAGTACTTC. Its translation: CASSSRGDVSGETQYF. Based on the CDR3 plus reference TRBV7-9 and TRBJ2-5, the full variable domain is DTGVSQNPRHKITKRGQNVTFRCDPISEHNRLYWYRQTLGQGPEFLTYFQNEAQLEKSRLLSDRFSAERPKGSFSTLEIQRTEQGDSAMYLCASSSRGDVSGETQYFGPGTRLLVL.

This clone was seen a few times. The chain couples TRBV28 to TRBJ2-6; D remains ambiguous. The V end lost 5 bases, the J end lost 15 bases, and 14 bases lay between the germline ends. Germline V gives CDR1 MDHEN, CDR2 SYDVKM. This CDR3 contains 12 residues. As DNA, the CDR3 is TGTGCCAGCAGTCCCGGGTTAGCAGGCCTGACTTTC. Protein: CASSPGLAGLTF.

This clone was observed a single time. The chain combines TRBV5-1 with TRBJ1-3, with a tentative D call TRBD1 (6 bases). Germline assignment: CDR1 SGHRS and CDR2 YFSETQ. Trimming cost V 4 bases and J 0 bases, with 11 bases left between them. This CDR3 spans 15 amino acids. CDR3: CASSEQGYSGNTIYF. The CDR3 nucleotides read TGCGCCAGCAGCGAGCAGGGGTACTCTGGAAACACCATATATTTT.

The genes are TRBV10-3 and TRBJ2-2; a weak D match, TRBD2 (5 bases). Trimming took off 8 bases at V and 2 bases at J, with 12 bases between the two ends. This CDR3 is built from 14 residues. CDR1 and CDR2 from the germline V gene are ENHRY and SYGVKD. CDR3 amino acids: CAIAWTGNTGELFF. In DNA form, the CDR3 reads TGTGCCATCGCCTGGACGGGAAACACCGGGGAGCTGTTTTTT.

The CDR3 region has the DNA TGTGCCAGCAGCCCTCGTGGAAACACCATATATTTT. Translating gives CASSPRGNTIYF. This chain uses TRBV11-1 with TRBJ1-3; D is unresolved. Trimming removed 5 bases from V and 3 bases from J, with 5 bases in between. Germline V gene data show CDR1 as SGHAT and CDR2 as FQDESV (reference sequence). CDR3 length: 12 residues.

This sequence joins TRBV28 and TRBJ1-1, with a weak D call TRBD1 (6 bases). CDR3 length: 14 residues. Germline V gene data show CDR1 as MDHEN and CDR2 as SYDVKM. Trimming took off 6 bases at V and 6 bases at J, with 17 bases between the two ends. CDR3 DNA sequence: TGTGCCAGCAGCCTAATACAGGGAGGCGCTGAAGCTTTCTTT. Encoded protein: CASSLIQGGAEAFF.

V and J are TRBV4-1 and TRBJ1-5, with a weak D call TRBD1 (5 bases). CDR3 length: 14 amino acids. V was shortened by 0 bases and J by 2 bases, with 5 bases between the two germline ends. Germline V gene sequence: CDR1 MGHRA, CDR2 YSYEKL. The DNA for the CDR3 is TGCGCCAGCAGCCAAGAGGGGGGCAATCAGCCCCAGCATTTT. Residues: CASSQEGGNQPQHF.

The chain joins TRBV20-1 to TRBJ1-6; D is possibly TRBD1 (5 bases). Germline V gene sequence: CDR1 DFQATT, CDR2 SNEGSKA (reference sequence). V lost 3 bases to trimming and J lost 10 bases, with 16 bases between them. This CDR3 has 14 residues. CDR3 region: CSASPGRGGSPLHF. The CDR3 DNA reads as TGCAGTGCTAGTCCCGGACGTGGGGGATCACCCCTCCACTTT.

This chain uses TRBV5-4 with TRBJ2-6; D is possibly TRBD1 (5 bases). Trimming took off 4 bases at V and 0 bases at J, with 14 bases between the two ends. The germline V gene has CDR1 SGHNT and CDR2 YYREEE (reference sequence). CDR3 length: 17 amino acids. CDR3: CASSTQQVTSGANVLTF. CDR3 DNA: TGTGCCAGCAGCACCCAACAGGTTACCTCTGGGGCCAACGTCCTGACTTTC.

This clone was detected a few times. The chain is built from TRBV28 and TRBJ1-2, with a weak D call TRBD1 (5 bases). The V and J ends lost 8 bases and 2 bases respectively, with 18 bases between them. The germline V gene has CDR1 MDHEN and CDR2 SYDVKM. CDR3 length: 15 residues. The CDR3 here is CASHTLPTANYGYTF. Written as DNA, the CDR3 is TGTGCCAGCCATACCCTTCCGACAGCCAACTATGGCTACACCTTC.

The gene calls are TRBV10-3 and TRBJ2-5; TRBD1 aligns across 11 bases. The germline CDR1 and CDR2 sequences are ENHRY and SYGVKD. Losses at the gene ends were 6 bases for V and 0 bases for J; bases not matched to a gene: 6. The CDR3 totals 16 residues. The CDR3 here is CAIRDRDRGNQETQYF. The CDR3 DNA follows: TGTGCCATCAGGGACCGGGACAGGGGGAACCAAGAGACCCAGTACTTC.